The sequence of this T cell receptor (beta chain) was determined in a study of T cells in Graves' hyperthyroidism and ophthalmopathy. Study in general: Blood from the periphery was taken at initial diagnosis, before any treatment.

The CDR3 regions of TCR beta were amplified from RNA transcripts. Initially, a first-round RT-PCR of the TCR CDR3 employed the HTBI primer set. TCRdb processed the multiplex PCR reads anew with MiXCR; each CDR3 protein has one entry. The sample comprises around 620,000 distinct CDR3 sequences, approximately 15% of which are singletons, and 7% to 9% rests with the top ten. This clonotype has just a few counts. The antigen remains unidentified. The V end was cut by 5 bases, the J end by 2 bases, with 14 bases between. In germline, CDR1 is DFQATT, CDR2 SNEGSKA (reference sequence). The CDR3 spans 14 residues. Study-level findings and limits: Among thyroid clonotypes expanded above 0.001, most also appeared in blood.

The study excluded patients with uncontrolled infection, other autoimmune disease, pregnancy or lactation. The receptor was derived from a woman aged 18-35 years with Graves' ophthalmopathy. V is TRBV20-1 and J is TRBJ2-3; D is unclear. Sequenced material: blood. The CDR3 DNA is TGCAGTGCTCTTCGGAGTCGATTCACAGATACGCAGTATTTT. Translation: CSALRSRFTDTQYF.